Included here is one TCR beta chain sequence, with context. The antigen remains unidentified. This entry belongs to a study of shared clonotypes between healthy human individuals. Sequencing was performed with immunoSEQ multiplex PCR; in TCRdb, only in-frame clones are kept and a portion is missing. The sample includes some 900,000 clones, approximately 80% of them seen just once. Findings of the study overall: Estimated richness was generally greater in naive than memory subsets.

The length of the CDR3 is 14 residues. V was pared by 3 bases and J by 5 bases, with 13 bases between. The germline gives CDR1 LNHDA, CDR2 SQIVND (reference sequence). The chain links TRBV19 to TRBJ1-2; the D gene is possibly TRBD1 (5 bases). Sequencing was carried out using memory CD4+ T cells sorted from blood. Subset here: CD45RA-negative fraction. The TCR sequence derives from a man aged 18-30 years in good health. CDR3 DNA: TGTGCCAGTAGTATGGGGCGGGAGAAATATGGCTACACCTTC. The encoded protein is CASSMGREKYGYTF.